One sample yielded the 25 T cell receptor beta chains listed below, sequenced in a study of cytomegalovirus exposure and HLA in healthy donors. The PCR used 60 Vbeta and 13 Jbeta primers. The repertoire was sequenced with immunoSEQ multiplex PCR; TCRdb's copy has only in-frame clones and lacks some. The repertoire includes 100,000 or so clones, approximately 75% of them detected once, and 1.5% to 2% sits in the top ten. Material: PBMCs. Receptors were obtained from a woman aged 40 to 50 in good health and CMV-seronegative.

As to this clone: The same CDR3 arises from other DNA sequences in this sample as well. This rearrangement joins TRBV7-9 to TRBJ1-2; 10 bases align to TRBD1. Germline V lookup: CDR1 SEHNR, CDR2 FQNEAQ (reference sequence). The trim removed 6 bases at V and 4 bases at J, leaving 5 bases unmatched. The CDR3 consists of 14 residues. The CDR3 DNA follows: TGTGCCAGCAGTGGACAGGGGGAAACCTATGGCTACACCTTC. Encoded protein: CASSGQGETYGYTF. Variable domain in full (rest from reference TRBV7-9 and TRBJ1-2): DTGVSQNPRHKITKRGQNVTFRCDPISEHNRLYWYRQTLGQGPEFLTYFQNEAQLEKSRLLSDRFSAERPKGSFSTLEIQRTEQGDSAMYLCASSGQGETYGYTFGSGTRLTVV.

Notes on this clone: Other DNA sequences in the same sample also yield this CDR3. This rearrangement joins TRBV18 to TRBJ2-3; no definite D call. The CDR3 spans 16 residues. Germline V CDR1 and CDR2: KGHSH, LQKENI. Trimming removed 3 bases at V and 0 bases at J, with 13 bases between. The CDR3 loop reads CASSPRGPYSTDTQYF. CDR3 coding DNA: TGTGCCAGCTCACCGCGAGGCCCTTATAGCACAGATACGCAGTATTTT.

The rearrangement uses TRBV18 and TRBJ2-5, with 8 bases matching TRBD2. Trimming at V came to 0 bases and at J to 2 bases, leaving 2 bases not matched to a gene. The germline gives CDR1 KGHSH, CDR2 LQKENI. The CDR3 length is 15 residues. The CDR3 bases are TGTGCCAGCTCACCACCAGCGGGGGCGCAAGAGACCCAGTACTTC. This sequence encodes CASSPPAGAQETQYF. Full variable domain (missing parts from reference TRBV18 and TRBJ2-5): NAGVMQNPRHLVRRRGQEARLRCSPMKGHSHVYWYRQLPEEGLKFMVYLQKENIIDESGMPKERFSAEFPKEGPSILRIQQVVRGDSAAYFCASSPPAGAQETQYFGPGTRLLVL.

The chain couples TRBV4-2 to TRBJ2-7, with 8 bases matching TRBD2. Germline V CDR1 and CDR2: LGHNA, YNFKEQ. V trimming: 1 base; J trimming: 4 bases; junction bases outside the gene matches: 9. The CDR3 sequence is 16 residues long. The CDR3 protein is CASSQGISGRVYEQYF. CDR3 nucleotides: TGTGCCAGCAGCCAAGGTATAAGCGGGAGAGTTTACGAGCAGTACTTC.

The chain combines TRBV7-3 with TRBJ1-2; TRBD1 aligns across 9 bases. V lost 5 bases to trimming and J lost 7 bases; unmatched junction nucleotides: 11. The CDR3 loop spans 15 amino acids. The germline V gene encodes CDR1 SGHTA and CDR2 FQGTGA. The CDR3 coding sequence is TGTGCCAGCAGCCTAGACTCCGGGACAGGGCTTGGCTACACCTTC. Translating gives CASSLDSGTGLGYTF. Combining the CDR3 with reference TRBV7-3 and TRBJ1-2 gives the whole variable domain GAGVSQTPSNKVTEKGKYVELRCDPISGHTALYWYRQSLGQGPEFLIYFQGTGAADDSGLPNDRFFAVRPEGSVSTLKIQRTERGDSAVYLCASSLDSGTGLGYTFGSGTRLTVV.

The chain links TRBV30 to TRBJ1-6, with 8 bases lining up with TRBD1. There are 14 residues in the CDR3. J gave up 10 bases and V 4 bases, and 9 bases lay outside the gene matches. CDR1 GTSNPN and CDR2 SVGIG come from the germline V gene (reference sequence). The CDR3 nucleotides read TGTGCCTGGATAAGTGGTCAGGGGGCATCACCCCTCCACTTT. Translation: CAWISGQGASPLHF.

The chain joins TRBV6-5 to TRBJ2-5; possibly TRBD2 for D (6 bases). Trimming took off 5 bases at V and 2 bases at J, with 15 bases between the two ends. The germline V gene encodes CDR1 MNHEY and CDR2 SVGAGI. The CDR3 is 15 amino acids. This chain's CDR3 is CASSRGSGLQETQYF. The CDR3 region has the DNA TGTGCCAGCAGTCGGGGGTCGGGACTTCAAGAGACCCAGTACTTC.

The chain combines TRBV2 with TRBJ2-2, with 9 bases matching TRBD1. CDR3 length equals 13 residues. Unmatched junction bases numbered 0, after V lost 6 bases and J lost 4 bases. Germline V gives CDR1 SNHLY, CDR2 FYNNEI. The CDR3 DNA is TGTGCCAGCAGGGACAGGGGCACCGGGGAGCTGTTTTTT. Translating gives CASRDRGTGELFF.

The gene calls are TRBV5-1 and TRBJ2-3; maybe TRBD2 (5 bases). The CDR3 is 16 residues long. The V gene lost 2 bases and the J gene lost 0 bases, with 13 bases spanning the gap. The germline CDR1 and CDR2 sequences are SGHRS and YFSETQ. CDR3 protein: CASSLTARDSTDTQYF. The CDR3 DNA reads TGCGCCAGCAGCTTAACAGCCCGGGATAGCACAGATACGCAGTATTTT.

The chain links TRBV7-9 to TRBJ1-2; TRBD1 matches at 7 bases. This CDR3 is 15 amino acids long. Germline V gene data show CDR1 as SEHNR and CDR2 as FQNEAQ (reference sequence). V gave up 4 bases and J gave up 4 bases; unmatched junction bases: 9. The CDR3 spells CASSSSGGSTYGYTF. The CDR3 coding sequence is TGTGCCAGCAGCTCTTCAGGGGGTTCTACCTATGGCTACACCTTC. Looking up the rest from reference TRBV7-9 and TRBJ1-2 gives the full variable domain: DTGVSQNPRHKITKRGQNVTFRCDPISEHNRLYWYRQTLGQGPEFLTYFQNEAQLEKSRLLSDRFSAERPKGSFSTLEIQRTEQGDSAMYLCASSSSGGSTYGYTFGSGTRLTVV.

The V and J genes are TRBV9 and TRBJ2-1, with 9 bases lining up with TRBD2. The germline CDR1 and CDR2 sequences are SGDLS and YYNGEE. J lost 2 bases, V lost 0 bases, and 6 bases had no gene match. The CDR3 has 17 residues. CDR3 sequence: CASSVGFSGGAYNEQFF. CDR3 DNA sequence: TGTGCCAGCAGCGTAGGGTTTAGCGGGGGAGCCTACAATGAGCAGTTCTTC.

CDR3 coding DNA: TGCGCCAGCAGCCAAGAGGGTAGCGGGAGCTCCTACAATGAGCAGTTCTTC. It yields the protein CASSQEGSGSSYNEQFF. This chain uses TRBV4-1 with TRBJ2-1, with TRBD2 identical over 9 bases. Germline-derived CDR1 and CDR2 are MGHRA and YSYEKL. With 0 bases clipped from V and 0 bases from J, the junction kept 3 bases outside the gene matches. The CDR3 length is 17 residues.

Turning to this clone: At one end the junction does not follow the germline gene, possibly because of a read error. The CDR3 DNA is TGTGCTAGCAGTCCTAGGACAGGGACTAACGGGGAGCTGTTTTTT. Translation gives CASSPRTGTNGELFF. This chain joins TRBV7-7 and TRBJ2-2; D might be TRBD1 (8 bases). The germline CDR1 and CDR2 sequences are SSHAT and FNYEAQ (reference sequence). The CDR3 is 15 residues long.

The chain couples TRBV6-5 to TRBJ1-2; D may be TRBD1 (6 bases). CDR1 is MNHEY and CDR2 is SVGAGI in the germline V gene. V was shortened by 0 bases and J by 4 bases, with 15 bases between the two germline ends. This CDR3 spans 16 amino acids. The CDR3 sequence is CASSYSGTLDRYGYTF. CDR3 coding DNA: TGTGCCAGCAGTTACTCTGGGACACTGGATCGCTATGGCTACACCTTC.

This chain uses TRBV5-4 with TRBJ2-3; the D gene is possibly TRBD1 (5 bases). CDR1 is SGHNT and CDR2 is YYREEE in the germline V gene (reference sequence). V gave up 2 bases and J gave up 0 bases, with 10 bases separating them. The CDR3 has 15 residues. The CDR3 sequence is CASSFMGPSTDTQYF. CDR3 nucleotides: TGTGCCAGCAGCTTCATGGGGCCGAGCACAGATACGCAGTATTTT.

The genes are TRBV6-5 and TRBJ1-2; a weak D match, TRBD1 (6 bases). CDR3 length: 13 residues. V was clipped by 0 bases and J by 4 bases, with 6 bases between them. CDR1 and CDR2 from the germline V gene are MNHEY and SVGAGI. The CDR3 DNA follows: TGTGCCAGCAGTTACTCGGGGGCCTATGGCTACACCTTC. Protein: CASSYSGAYGYTF.

The rearrangement links TRBV6-1 to TRBJ1-1; the D is unclear. The ends were cut back, 4 bases at V and 1 base at J, with 10 bases in the middle. The CDR3 runs to 14 residues. Germline V gene data show CDR1 as MNHNS and CDR2 as SASEGT. The CDR3 DNA follows: TGTGCCAGCAGTGTCGGACGGGGGAACACTGAAGCTTTCTTT. Its protein product is CASSVGRGNTEAFF.

The V gene is TRBV19, the J gene TRBJ2-7, with D tentatively TRBD2 (6 bases). V was cut by 4 bases and J by 3 bases, with 10 bases left in between. Germline V gene sequence: CDR1 LNHDA, CDR2 SQIVND (reference sequence). The length of the CDR3 is 13 residues. CDR3 sequence: CASSKSRGYEQYF. The CDR3 nucleotides are TGTGCCAGTAGTAAATCGCGGGGCTACGAGCAGTACTTC.

The rearrangement links TRBV6-5 to TRBJ2-2, with D possibly TRBD1 on 6 matching bases. CDR1 MNHEY and CDR2 SVGAGI come from the germline V gene. The CDR3 loop spans 15 amino acids. V lost 4 bases to trimming and J lost 5 bases, with 14 bases between them. The CDR3 sequence is CASSWTVQGTGELFF. The CDR3 DNA is TGTGCCAGCAGTTGGACAGTCCAGGGGACCGGGGAGCTGTTTTTT.

This chain links TRBV30 with TRBJ2-5; a possible D gene is TRBD2 (5 bases). Germline-derived CDR1 and CDR2 are GTSNPN and SVGIG (reference sequence). V was pared by 2 bases and J by 2 bases, with 12 bases between. This CDR3 comprises 14 residues. CDR3 region: CAWSILRGQETQYF. CDR3 DNA sequence: TGTGCCTGGAGTATCCTCCGGGGACAAGAGACCCAGTACTTC.

V gene TRBV6-5 combines with J gene TRBJ1-6, with 8 bases matching TRBD1. Germline CDR1 reads MNHEY; CDR2 reads SVGAGI. The junction had 7 bases not matched to a gene; V was cut back by 6 bases and J by 6 bases. The CDR3 has 15 residues. The chain's CDR3 is CASSPATGVNSPLHF. The DNA of the CDR3 is TGTGCCAGCAGCCCCGCGACAGGGGTTAATTCACCCCTCCACTTT.

V usage is TRBV4-2 and J usage is TRBJ2-2; 9 nucleotides match TRBD2. Trimming took 6 bases from V and 7 from J; bases not matched to a gene: 9. The CDR3 is 15 residues long. The germline CDR1 and CDR2 sequences are LGHNA and YNFKEQ. The CDR3, as DNA: TGTGCCAGCAGTGGCGCGGGGGGGCCCGGCGGGGAGCTGTTTTTT. This codes for CASSGAGGPGGELFF.

J is TRBJ2-5 and V is TRBV6-6; 9 bases map to TRBD1. V trimming: 3 bases; J trimming: 0 bases; junction bases outside the gene matches: 5. The length of the CDR3 is 16 residues. Per germline, CDR1 MNHNY and CDR2 SVGAGI (reference sequence). The CDR3 protein is CASSYTTGGHQETQYF. For the CDR3, the DNA is TGTGCCAGCAGTTATACCACAGGGGGCCACCAAGAGACCCAGTACTTC.

In this sample, this clone turned up once. The chain recombines TRBV5-1 with TRBJ2-7; TRBD2 aligns across 11 bases. CDR3 length equals 16 residues. The V and J ends lost 0 bases and 2 bases, in that order; junction bases with no gene match: 4. CDR1 is SGHRS and CDR2 is YFSETQ in the germline V gene. The CDR3 here is CASSLGLAGGAYEQYF. The CDR3 bases are TGCGCCAGCAGCTTGGGGCTAGCGGGAGGTGCCTACGAGCAGTACTTC. The full variable domain, its missing parts supplied by reference TRBV5-1 and TRBJ2-7, is KAGVTQTPRYLIKTRGQQVTLSCSPISGHRSVSWYQQTPGQGLQFLFEYFSETQRNKGNFPGRFSGRQFSNSRSEMNVSTLELGDSALYLCASSLGLAGGAYEQYFGPGTRLTVT.

The rearrangement uses TRBV29-1 and TRBJ2-7, with 10 nucleotides matching TRBD1. J gave up 3 bases and V 6 bases, and 5 bases lay outside the gene matches. Looked up from germline, CDR1 is SQVTM and CDR2 is ANQGSEA. CDR3 size: 13 residues. The CDR3 sequence is CSVWDRGFYEQYF. The CDR3 DNA reads as TGCAGCGTATGGGACAGGGGATTCTACGAGCAGTACTTC.